These T cell receptor beta chains were read from a single sample in a study of blood T cells in healthy people across ages. TCRdb recomputed calls from the 5' RACE reads with MiXCR, one row per CDR3 protein. The sample has 1.5 million to 2 million distinct CDR3 sequences, approximately 50% seen once. The sequencing sample was made of blood. The receptors shown here come from a woman between 40 and 50 years old in good health. The CDR3 runs from the conserved cysteine through the conserved F or W. The D gene is left open where the match is weak. The size of a clone is reported for some rows only, either as once, few or many, or as a class for expanded clones.

CDR3 protein: CSVTTGFATAALKPSYGYTF
CDR3 DNA: TGCAGCGTCACTACAGGGTTTGCGACGGCGGCCCTCAAACCCTCATATGGCTACACCTTC
clone size: .
J gene: TRBJ1-2
V gene: TRBV29-1
D gene: .

CDR3 protein: CASSVGPLGNGYTF
CDR3 DNA: TGTGCCAGCAGTGTGGGACCGTTGGGGAATGGCTACACCTTC
clone size: .
J gene: TRBJ1-2
V gene: TRBV25-1
D gene: .

CDR3 protein: CASSFRGKQETQYF
CDR3 DNA: TGTGCCAGCTCCTTCAGGGGGAAACAAGAGACCCAGTACTTC
clone size: .
J gene: TRBJ2-5
V gene: TRBV28
D gene: TRBD1

CDR3 protein: CASRDRDRGQDTQYF
CDR3 DNA: TGTGCCAGCAGGGACCGGGACAGGGGGCAAGATACGCAGTATTTT
clone size: .
J gene: TRBJ2-3
V gene: TRBV25-1
D gene: TRBD1

CDR3 protein: CSARFQGAPTDAQYF
CDR3 DNA: TGCAGTGCCAGATTCCAGGGGGCCCCCACAGATGCGCAGTATTTT
clone size: .
J gene: TRBJ2-3
V gene: TRBV20-1
D gene: TRBD1

CDR3 protein: CASSLSGTGYTYEQYF
CDR3 DNA: TGTGCCAGCAGTTTATCGGGGACAGGCTACACCTACGAGCAGTACTTC
clone size: .
J gene: TRBJ2-7
V gene: TRBV28
D gene: TRBD1

CDR3 protein: CSARPSLDTQYF
CDR3 DNA: TGCAGTGCTAGACCCTCCTTGGATACGCAGTATTTT
clone size: .
J gene: TRBJ2-3
V gene: TRBV20-1
D gene: .

CDR3 protein: CASGSKDTQYF
CDR3 DNA: TGTGCCAGCGGATCCAAGGATACGCAGTATTTT
clone size: .
J gene: TRBJ2-3
V gene: TRBV9
D gene: .

CDR3 protein: CASSPQTSGSDTQYF
CDR3 DNA: TGTGCCAGCAGCCCGCAGACTAGCGGGTCAGATACGCAGTATTTT
clone size: .
J gene: TRBJ2-3
V gene: TRBV7-2
D gene: TRBD2

CDR3 protein: CSAEHGSYPETQYF
CDR3 DNA: TGCAGTGCCGAGCACGGGAGTTATCCAGAGACCCAGTACTTC
clone size: many
J gene: TRBJ2-5
V gene: TRBV20-1
D gene: .

CDR3 protein: CSARSTEYNYGYTF
CDR3 DNA: TGCAGTGCTAGGTCGACAGAATATAACTATGGCTACACCTTC
clone size: .
J gene: TRBJ1-2
V gene: TRBV20-1
D gene: .

CDR3 protein: CSARRISEQFF
CDR3 DNA: TGCAGTGCTAGGCGGATCTCAGAGCAGTTCTTC
clone size: .
J gene: TRBJ2-1
V gene: TRBV20-1
D gene: .

CDR3 protein: CASSYSYREVNTEAFF
CDR3 DNA: TGTGCCAGCAGTTACTCTTACAGGGAGGTGAACACTGAAGCTTTCTTT
clone size: .
J gene: TRBJ1-1
V gene: TRBV6-2/TRBV6-3
D gene: .

CDR3 protein: CASSLVRAHTDTQYF
CDR3 DNA: TGCGCCAGCAGCTTGGTGCGCGCCCACACAGATACGCAGTATTTT
clone size: .
J gene: TRBJ2-3
V gene: TRBV5-1
D gene: .

CDR3 protein: CASSLVRTSGREQFF
CDR3 DNA: TGTGCCAGCAGCTTAGTGCGTACTAGCGGGCGTGAGCAGTTCTTC
clone size: .
J gene: TRBJ2-1
V gene: TRBV7-2
D gene: TRBD2

CDR3 protein: CATSEKDSPMNIQYF
CDR3 DNA: TGTGCCACCAGTGAAAAGGACAGCCCTATGAACATTCAGTACTTC
clone size: .
J gene: TRBJ2-4
V gene: TRBV24-1
D gene: .

CDR3 protein: CSAHSGVQETQYF
CDR3 DNA: TGCAGTGCTCACAGCGGGGTCCAAGAGACCCAGTACTTC
clone size: .
J gene: TRBJ2-5
V gene: TRBV20-1
D gene: TRBD2

CDR3 protein: CASSLNPWTGSCEQYF
CDR3 DNA: TGTGCCAGCAGCTTGAACCCTTGGACAGGCTCCTGCGAGCAGTACTTC
clone size: .
J gene: TRBJ2-7
V gene: TRBV5-6
D gene: TRBD1

CDR3 protein: CASSRQTGPAGYTF
CDR3 DNA: TGTGCCAGCAGCCGACAGACAGGGCCGGCTGGCTACACCTTC
clone size: .
J gene: TRBJ1-2
V gene: TRBV7-2
D gene: TRBD1

CDR3 protein: CASSYRDIGDGGQYF
CDR3 DNA: TGTGCCAGCAGTTACCGGGACATTGGAGATGGGGGGCAGTACTTC
clone size: .
J gene: TRBJ2-7
V gene: TRBV6-5
D gene: .